This is a list of T cell receptor beta chains from one sample in a study of CD8+ T cells in alopecia areata. This table comes from immunoSEQ multiplex PCR, and its TCRdb copy is limited to in-frame clones, with some not included. The repertoire holds approximately 200,000 clones, approximately 45% seen once, with approximately 2.9% in the top ten. Sequences were derived from CD4+ T cells sorted from blood, sampled around week 36, from a patient treated with tofacitinib. The receptors shown here come from a human donor with alopecia areata. Both conserved end residues are part of each CDR3. Each record gives: V gene, D gene, clone size, CDR3 length, J gene, CDR3 DNA, CDR3 protein. The D gene is left open where the match is weak. Clone size is given for some rows only: seen once, a few or many times, or a class if the clone is expanded.

V: TRBV7-2; D: .; size: few; length: 12; J: TRBJ2-5; DNA: TGTGCCAGCAGCCGTACTAGAGAGACCCAGTACTTC; CDR3: CASSRTRETQYF
V: TRBV20-1; D: .; size: .; length: 11; J: TRBJ2-7; DNA: TGCAGTGTTAGCGGCCCATACGAGCAGTACTTC; CDR3: CSVSGPYEQYF
V: TRBV29-1; D: .; size: .; length: 15; J: TRBJ2-2; DNA: TGCAGCGTTGTTTTAGCGGAAGCGAACACCGGGGAGCTGTTTTTT; CDR3: CSVVLAEANTGELFF
V: TRBV7-2; D: .; size: few; length: 15; J: TRBJ2-3; DNA: TGTGCCAGCAGCTTAAGGACTGGAAGCACAGATACGCAGTATTTT; CDR3: CASSLRTGSTDTQYF
V: TRBV27; D: TRBD1; size: .; length: 16; J: TRBJ2-1; DNA: TGTGCCAGCAGTGTATACACCGGGACAGGGGGCAGTGAGCAGTTCTTC; CDR3: CASSVYTGTGGSEQFF
V: TRBV7-2; D: .; size: .; length: 15; J: TRBJ2-3; DNA: TGTGCCAGCAGCTTAACTGAATTTAGCACAGATACGCAGTATTTT; CDR3: CASSLTEFSTDTQYF
V: TRBV11-2; D: TRBD2; size: .; length: 15; J: TRBJ2-3; DNA: TGTGCCAGCAGCTCCCCGGGACTAGCGTATGATACGCAGTATTTT; CDR3: CASSSPGLAYDTQYF
V: TRBV6-6; D: TRBD2; size: .; length: 14; J: TRBJ2-7; DNA: TGTGCCAGCAGCCCCCCGGGGGGAGCCTACGAGCAGTACTTC; CDR3: CASSPPGGAYEQYF
V: TRBV7-2; D: .; size: .; length: 14; J: TRBJ2-7; DNA: TGTGCCAGCAGCACCGTGGGGATTCCCTACGAGCAGTACTTC; CDR3: CASSTVGIPYEQYF
V: TRBV15; D: .; size: .; length: 15; J: TRBJ1-2; DNA: TGTGCCACCAGCCCCGCGGAAGTTATTGGCTATGGCTACACCTTC; CDR3: CATSPAEVIGYGYTF
V: TRBV19; D: .; size: once; length: 13; J: TRBJ1-5; DNA: TGTGCCAGTACGTTCAGTAGCAATCAGCCCCAGCATTTT; CDR3: CASTFSSNQPQHF
V: TRBV15; D: TRBD2; size: .; length: 13; J: TRBJ2-4; DNA: TGTGCCACCAGCACCCCCAGCGGGGGCATTCAGTACTTC; CDR3: CATSTPSGGIQYF
V: TRBV30; D: TRBD2; size: once; length: 18; J: TRBJ2-7; DNA: TGTGCCTGGAGTGTAACTCCTAGCGGGATCCGTCCCAATTACGAGCAGTACTTC; CDR3: CAWSVTPSGIRPNYEQYF
V: TRBV5-1; D: TRBD1; size: few; length: 14; J: TRBJ1-1; DNA: TGCGCCAGCAGCTCGGAACAGGGGAGAACTGAAGCTTTCTTT; CDR3: CASSSEQGRTEAFF
V: TRBV5-1; D: TRBD2; size: few; length: 17; J: TRBJ2-5; DNA: TGCGCCAGCAGCTGGCAAATGAGCGGGATGGGGCAAGAGACCCAGTACTTC; CDR3: CASSWQMSGMGQETQYF
V: TRBV27; D: TRBD2; size: few; length: 18; J: TRBJ2-6; DNA: TGTGCCAGCAGACCGCCGGGACTAGCGGGAGTTGGGGCCAACGTCCTGACTTTC; CDR3: CASRPPGLAGVGANVLTF
V: TRBV7-7; D: .; size: .; length: 18; J: TRBJ2-1; DNA: TGTGCTAGCAGCTTAGCCCCCGATGGGACCAGCTCCTACAATGAGCAGTTCTTC; CDR3: CASSLAPDGTSSYNEQFF
V: TRBV29-1; D: .; size: few; length: 12; J: TRBJ2-5; DNA: TGCAGCGTTACCAGGAACCAAGAGACCCAGTACTTC; CDR3: CSVTRNQETQYF
V: TRBV30; D: .; size: .; length: 10; J: TRBJ1-1; DNA: TGTGCCTGGAGGCGCCAGAGAGCTTTCTTT; CDR3: CAWRRQRAFF
V: TRBV29-1; D: TRBD1; size: .; length: 13; J: TRBJ1-1; DNA: TGCAGCGTTTCTCAGGGGGGTAGCACTGAAGCTTTCTTT; CDR3: CSVSQGGSTEAFF
V: TRBV7-2; D: .; size: few; length: 16; J: TRBJ1-5; DNA: TGTGCCAGCAGCCCGGGACGGCCGGAGGGGATTCGTCCCCAGCATTTT; CDR3: CASSPGRPEGIRPQHF
V: TRBV5-8; D: .; size: .; length: 11; J: TRBJ1-5; DNA: TGTGCCAGCACCAATGCCAGGACCCAGCATTTT; CDR3: CASTNARTQHF
V: TRBV27; D: .; size: .; length: 16; J: TRBJ2-1; DNA: TGTGCCAGCGGATTCTTCCGGAGGGCAGCTTACAATGAGCAGTTCTTC; CDR3: CASGFFRRAAYNEQFF
V: TRBV2; D: TRBD1; size: .; length: 16; J: TRBJ1-4; DNA: TGTGCCAGCAGGGACCCGGGACAGGGCCGAAATGAAAAACTGTTTTTT; CDR3: CASRDPGQGRNEKLFF